Sequencing of this T cell receptor (beta chain) was carried out in a study of T cells in localized non-small cell lung cancer. The assay was immunoSEQ multiplex PCR, and TCRdb's table has in-frame clones only and misses some. The repertoire consists of 20,000 to 30,000 clones, with 75% to 90% occurring once and the leading ten covering around an eighth. This clone appeared a single time. Germline trimming cut 6 bases from V and 2 bases from J; bases unmatched to any gene: 11. Germline-derived CDR1 and CDR2 are SNHLY and FYNNEI. The CDR3 is 16 amino acids. The sequence came from an older female donor with stage I lung adenocarcinoma. The V call is TRBV2, the J call TRBJ2-5; TRBD2 aligns across 8 bases. Sequenced material: peripheral blood, taken before any cancer treatment. CDR3 sequence: CASSPRGAGGQETQYF. The CDR3 DNA sequence: TGTGCCAGCAGCCCCCGTGGGGCGGGGGGACAAGAGACCCAGTACTTC.